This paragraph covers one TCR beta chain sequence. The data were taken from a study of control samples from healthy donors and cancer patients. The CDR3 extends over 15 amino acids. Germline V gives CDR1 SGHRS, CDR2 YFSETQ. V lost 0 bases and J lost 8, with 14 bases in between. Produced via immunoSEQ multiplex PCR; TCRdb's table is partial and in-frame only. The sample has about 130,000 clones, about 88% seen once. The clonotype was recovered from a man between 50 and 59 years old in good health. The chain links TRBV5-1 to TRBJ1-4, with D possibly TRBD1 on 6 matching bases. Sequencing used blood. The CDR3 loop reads CASSLALDQGEKLFF. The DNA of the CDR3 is TGCGCCAGCAGCTTGGCCCTGGACCAGGGGGAAAAACTGTTTTTT.